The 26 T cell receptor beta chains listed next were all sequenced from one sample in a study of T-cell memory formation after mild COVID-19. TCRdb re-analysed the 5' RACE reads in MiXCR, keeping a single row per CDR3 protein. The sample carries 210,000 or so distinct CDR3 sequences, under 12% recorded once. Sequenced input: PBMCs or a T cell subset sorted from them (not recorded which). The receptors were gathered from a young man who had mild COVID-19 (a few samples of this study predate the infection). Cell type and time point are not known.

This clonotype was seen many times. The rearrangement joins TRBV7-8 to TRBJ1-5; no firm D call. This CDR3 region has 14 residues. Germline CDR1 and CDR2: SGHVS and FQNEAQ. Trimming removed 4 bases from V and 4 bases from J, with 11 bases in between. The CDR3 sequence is CASSSAGGNQPQHF. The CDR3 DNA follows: TGTGCCAGCAGCTCGGCGGGTGGGAATCAGCCCCAGCATTTT.

CDR3 sequence (DNA): TGTGCCAGCAGCGCCCACAGGGGGAACACTGAAGCTTTCTTT. It encodes CASSAHRGNTEAFF. This chain joins TRBV7-2 and TRBJ1-1; 7 positions match TRBD1. Germline CDR1 reads SGHTA; CDR2 reads FQGNSA. The CDR3 contains 14 residues. J was trimmed by 1 base and V by 5 bases; bases with no gene match: 4.

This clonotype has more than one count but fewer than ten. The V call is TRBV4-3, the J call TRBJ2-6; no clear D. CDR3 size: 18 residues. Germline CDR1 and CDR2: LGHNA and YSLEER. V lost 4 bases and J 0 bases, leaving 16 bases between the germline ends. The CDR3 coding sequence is TGCGCCAGCAGCCCGACTCCTGCTTCGTCCTCTGGGGCCAACGTCCTGACTTTC. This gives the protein CASSPTPASSSGANVLTF.

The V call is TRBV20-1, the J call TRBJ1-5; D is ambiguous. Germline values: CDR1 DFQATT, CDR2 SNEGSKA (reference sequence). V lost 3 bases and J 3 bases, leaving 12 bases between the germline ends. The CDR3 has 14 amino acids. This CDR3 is CSARDRSNNQPQHF. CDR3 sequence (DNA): TGCAGTGCTAGGGATAGGTCCAACAATCAGCCCCAGCATTTT.

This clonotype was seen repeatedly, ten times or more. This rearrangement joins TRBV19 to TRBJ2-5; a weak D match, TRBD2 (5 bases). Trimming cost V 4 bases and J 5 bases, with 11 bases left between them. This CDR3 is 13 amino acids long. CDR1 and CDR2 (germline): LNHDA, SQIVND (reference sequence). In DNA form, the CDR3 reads TGTGCCAGTAGTACAACCCAGCGGGAGACCCAGTACTTC. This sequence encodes CASSTTQRETQYF.

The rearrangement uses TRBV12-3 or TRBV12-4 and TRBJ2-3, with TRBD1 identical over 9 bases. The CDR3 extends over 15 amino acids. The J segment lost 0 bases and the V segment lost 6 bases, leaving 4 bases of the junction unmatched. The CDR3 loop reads CASSLGTGSTDTQYF. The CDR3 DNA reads TGTGCCAGCAGCCTCGGGACAGGGAGCACAGATACGCAGTATTTT.

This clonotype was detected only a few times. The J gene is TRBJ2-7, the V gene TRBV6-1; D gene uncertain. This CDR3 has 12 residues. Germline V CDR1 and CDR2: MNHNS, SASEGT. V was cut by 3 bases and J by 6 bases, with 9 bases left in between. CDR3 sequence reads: CASSDYPSEQYV. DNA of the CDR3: TGTGCCAGCAGTGATTACCCGTCCGAGCAGTACGTC.

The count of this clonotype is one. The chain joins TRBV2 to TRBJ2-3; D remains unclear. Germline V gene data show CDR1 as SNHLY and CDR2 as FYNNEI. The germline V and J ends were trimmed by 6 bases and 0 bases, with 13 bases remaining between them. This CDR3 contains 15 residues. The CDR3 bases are TGTGCCAGCAGAGAACCCTTGGGCAGCACAGATACGCAGTATTTT. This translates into CASREPLGSTDTQYF.

The CDR3 DNA follows: TGTGCCAGCAGCTTTTTGACAGGGAGGAACAATGAGCAGTTCTTC. Translating gives CASSFLTGRNNEQFF. The rearrangement links TRBV5-6 to TRBJ2-1; the D gene is possibly TRBD1 (7 bases). Trimming took 2 bases from V and 5 from J, leaving 14 bases between them. CDR3 length: 15 residues. Germline V gene lookup returns CDR1 SGHDT and CDR2 YYEEEE. The full variable domain, completed using reference TRBV5-6 and TRBJ2-1, is DAGVTQSPTHLIKTRGQQVTLRCSPKSGHDTVSWYQQALGQGPQFIFQYYEEEERQRGNFPDRFSGHQFPNYSSELNVNALLLGDSALYLCASSFLTGRNNEQFFGPGTRLTVL.

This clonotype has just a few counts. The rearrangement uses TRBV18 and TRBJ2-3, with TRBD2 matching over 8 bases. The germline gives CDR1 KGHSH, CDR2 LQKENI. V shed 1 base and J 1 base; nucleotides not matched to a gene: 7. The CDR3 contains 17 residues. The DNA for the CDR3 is TGTGCCAGCTCACCACAGGAAATAGCGGGGCGCACAGATACGCAGTATTTT. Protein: CASSPQEIAGRTDTQYF.

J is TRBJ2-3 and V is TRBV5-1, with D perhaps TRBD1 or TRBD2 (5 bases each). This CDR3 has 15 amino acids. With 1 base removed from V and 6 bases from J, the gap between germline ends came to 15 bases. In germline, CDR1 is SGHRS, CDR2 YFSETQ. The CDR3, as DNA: TGCGCCAGCAGCTTGAATAGTGGCTGGGGGGATACGCAGTATTTT. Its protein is CASSLNSGWGDTQYF.

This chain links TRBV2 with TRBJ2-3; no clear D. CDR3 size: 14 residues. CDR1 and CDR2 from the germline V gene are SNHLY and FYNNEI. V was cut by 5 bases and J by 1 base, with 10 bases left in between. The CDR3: CASSSQTRTDTQYF. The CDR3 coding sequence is TGTGCCAGCAGTTCCCAGACACGCACAGATACGCAGTATTTT.

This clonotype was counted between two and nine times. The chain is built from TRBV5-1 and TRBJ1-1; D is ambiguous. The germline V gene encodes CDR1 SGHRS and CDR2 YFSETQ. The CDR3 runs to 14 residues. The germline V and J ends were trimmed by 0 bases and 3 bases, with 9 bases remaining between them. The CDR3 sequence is CASSLVAADTEAFF. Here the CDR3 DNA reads TGCGCCAGCAGCTTGGTGGCGGCTGACACTGAAGCTTTCTTT.

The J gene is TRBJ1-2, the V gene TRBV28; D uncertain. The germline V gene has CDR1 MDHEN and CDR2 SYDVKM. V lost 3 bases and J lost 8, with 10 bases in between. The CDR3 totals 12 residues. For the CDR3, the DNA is TGTGCCAGCAGTTTGCACGGGAGCGGCTACACCTTC. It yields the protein CASSLHGSGYTF.

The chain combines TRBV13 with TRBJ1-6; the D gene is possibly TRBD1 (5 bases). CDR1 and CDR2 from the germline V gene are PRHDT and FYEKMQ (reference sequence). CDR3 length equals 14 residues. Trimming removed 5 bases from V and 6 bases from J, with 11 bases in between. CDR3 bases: TGTGCCAGCAGCGCCCAGGGTTCTAATTCACCCCTCCACTTT. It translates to CASSAQGSNSPLHF.

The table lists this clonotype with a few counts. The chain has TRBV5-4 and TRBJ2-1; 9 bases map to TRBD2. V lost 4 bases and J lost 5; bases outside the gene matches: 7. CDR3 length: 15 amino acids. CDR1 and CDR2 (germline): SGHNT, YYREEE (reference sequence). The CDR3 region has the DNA TGTGCCAGCAGCGAGGGGACTAGCTTGAACAATGAGCAGTTCTTC. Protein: CASSEGTSLNNEQFF.

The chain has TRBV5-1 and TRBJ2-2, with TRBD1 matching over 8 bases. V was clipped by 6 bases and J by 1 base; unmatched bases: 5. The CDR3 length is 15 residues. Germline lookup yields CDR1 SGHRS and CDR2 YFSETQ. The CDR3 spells CASKPGTGNTGELFF. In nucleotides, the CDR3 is TGCGCCAGCAAACCCGGGACAGGGAACACCGGGGAGCTGTTTTTT.

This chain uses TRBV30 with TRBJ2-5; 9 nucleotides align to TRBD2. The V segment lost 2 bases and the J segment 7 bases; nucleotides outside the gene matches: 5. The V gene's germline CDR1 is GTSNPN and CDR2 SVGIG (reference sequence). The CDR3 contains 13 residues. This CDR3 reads CAWSSGGSGTQYF. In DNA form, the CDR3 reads TGTGCCTGGAGTAGCGGGGGGAGTGGGACCCAGTACTTC.

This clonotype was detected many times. DNA of the CDR3: TGTGCCACCAGTGACCAACCGGACCCTGATACGCAGTATTTT. Translation: CATSDQPDPDTQYF. The chain uses TRBV24-1 and TRBJ2-3; D is unresolved. V was clipped by 4 bases and J by 6 bases, with 13 bases between them. Germline loops: CDR1 KGHDR, CDR2 SFDVKD. CDR3 length equals 14 residues.

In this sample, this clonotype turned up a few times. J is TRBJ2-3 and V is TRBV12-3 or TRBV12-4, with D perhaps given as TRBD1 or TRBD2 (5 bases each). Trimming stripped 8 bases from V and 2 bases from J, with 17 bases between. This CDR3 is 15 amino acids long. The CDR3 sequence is CASLGTSRITDTQYF. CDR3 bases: TGTGCCAGCTTAGGGACCTCCCGAATCACAGATACGCAGTATTTT.

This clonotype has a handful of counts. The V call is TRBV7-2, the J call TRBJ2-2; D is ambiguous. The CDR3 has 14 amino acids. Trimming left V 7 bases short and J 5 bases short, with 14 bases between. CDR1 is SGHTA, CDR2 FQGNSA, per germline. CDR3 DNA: TGTGCCAGCACCAGTGAGACGGAAACCGGGGAGCTGTTTTTT. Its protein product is CASTSETETGELFF. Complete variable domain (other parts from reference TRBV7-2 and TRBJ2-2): GAGVSQSPSNKVTEKGKDVELRCDPISGHTALYWYRQSLGQGLEFLIYFQGNSAPDKSGLPSDRFSAERTGGSVSTLTIQRTQQEDSAVYLCASTSETETGELFFGEGSRLTVL.

The DNA of the CDR3 is TGTGCCAGCATCTTGTCAGGTGCAGATACGCAGTATTTT. This gives the protein CASILSGADTQYF. The chain links TRBV12-3 or TRBV12-4 to TRBJ2-3; D uncertain. Trimming stripped 7 bases from V and 4 bases from J, with 12 bases between. The CDR3 runs 13 residues.

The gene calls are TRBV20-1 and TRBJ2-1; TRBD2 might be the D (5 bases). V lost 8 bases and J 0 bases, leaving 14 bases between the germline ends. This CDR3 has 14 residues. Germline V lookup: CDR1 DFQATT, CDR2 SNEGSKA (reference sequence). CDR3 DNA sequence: TGCAGTCCCCGAACCCGGGGCTCCTACAATGAGCAGTTCTTC. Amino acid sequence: CSPRTRGSYNEQFF.

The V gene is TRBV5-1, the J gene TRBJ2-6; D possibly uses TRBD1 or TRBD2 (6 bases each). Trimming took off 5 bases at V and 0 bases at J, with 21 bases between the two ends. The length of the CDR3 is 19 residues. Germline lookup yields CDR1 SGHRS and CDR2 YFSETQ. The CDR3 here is CASRPGGGQSNSGANVLTF. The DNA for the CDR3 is TGCGCCAGCAGGCCCGGTGGGGGGCAATCCAACTCTGGGGCCAACGTCCTGACTTTC.

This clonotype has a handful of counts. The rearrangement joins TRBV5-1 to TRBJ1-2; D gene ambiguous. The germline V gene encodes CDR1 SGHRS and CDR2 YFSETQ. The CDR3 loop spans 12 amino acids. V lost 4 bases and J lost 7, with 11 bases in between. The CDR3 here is CASSHEGSGYTF. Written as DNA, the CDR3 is TGCGCCAGCAGCCACGAGGGTTCTGGCTACACCTTC.

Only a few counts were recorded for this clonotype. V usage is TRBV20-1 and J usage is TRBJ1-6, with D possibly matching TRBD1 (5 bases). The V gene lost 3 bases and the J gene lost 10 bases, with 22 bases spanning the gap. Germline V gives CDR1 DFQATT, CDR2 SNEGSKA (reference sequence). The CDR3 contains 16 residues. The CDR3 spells CSARRQGGGNWSPLHF. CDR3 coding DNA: TGCAGTGCTAGGCGGCAGGGCGGGGGAAATTGGTCACCCCTCCACTTT.